The clone carrying this TCR beta chain showed up just once. Separate from the 666-subject first cohort was the roughly 120-subject validation cohort, to which the donors belonged. The length of the CDR3 is 17 residues. Germline assignment: CDR1 SGHTA and CDR2 FQGNSA. With 2 bases clipped from V and 2 bases from J, the junction kept 4 bases outside the gene matches. This entry is derived from a study of cytomegalovirus exposure and HLA in healthy donors. Assay: immunoSEQ multiplex PCR; the TCRdb copy retains only in-frame clones and omits some. This sample carries over 150,000 clones, approximately 83% of them seen once, and the ten largest clones take approximately 3%.

This rearrangement joins TRBV7-2 to TRBJ1-3; 12 bases agree with TRBD1. The sequenced material came from PBMCs. The sequence came from a woman younger than 30 in good health and CMV-seropositive. This chain's CDR3 is CASSLPGQGAPGNTIYF. The CDR3 nucleotides are TGTGCCAGCAGCTTACCGGGACAGGGGGCGCCTGGAAACACCATATATTTT.